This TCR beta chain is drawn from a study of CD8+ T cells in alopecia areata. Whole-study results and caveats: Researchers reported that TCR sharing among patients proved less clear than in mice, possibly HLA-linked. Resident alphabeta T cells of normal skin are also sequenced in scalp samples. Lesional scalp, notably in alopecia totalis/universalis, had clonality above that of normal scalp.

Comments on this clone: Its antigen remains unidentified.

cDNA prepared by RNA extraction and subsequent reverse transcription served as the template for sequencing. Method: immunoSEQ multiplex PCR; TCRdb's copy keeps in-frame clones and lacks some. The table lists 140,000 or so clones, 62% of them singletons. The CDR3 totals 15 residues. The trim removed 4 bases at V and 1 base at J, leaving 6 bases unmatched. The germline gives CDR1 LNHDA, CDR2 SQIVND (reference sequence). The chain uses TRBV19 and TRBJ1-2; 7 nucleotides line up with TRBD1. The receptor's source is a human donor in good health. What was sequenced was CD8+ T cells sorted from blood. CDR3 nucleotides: TGTGCCAGTAGTACCTGGGACAGACTTAACTATGGCTACACCTTC. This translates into CASSTWDRLNYGYTF.